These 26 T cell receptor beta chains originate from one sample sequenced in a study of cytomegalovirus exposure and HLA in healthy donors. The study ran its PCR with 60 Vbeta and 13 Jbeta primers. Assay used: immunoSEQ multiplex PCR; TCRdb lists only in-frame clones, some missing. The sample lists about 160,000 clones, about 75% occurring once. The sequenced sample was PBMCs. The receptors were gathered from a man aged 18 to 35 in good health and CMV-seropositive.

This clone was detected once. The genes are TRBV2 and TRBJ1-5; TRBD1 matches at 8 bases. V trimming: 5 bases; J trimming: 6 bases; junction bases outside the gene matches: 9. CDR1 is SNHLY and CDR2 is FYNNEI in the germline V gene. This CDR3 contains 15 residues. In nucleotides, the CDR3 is TGTGCCAGCAGTATGGGAACAGGGGGAGGTCAGCCCCAGCATTTT. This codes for CASSMGTGGGQPQHF.

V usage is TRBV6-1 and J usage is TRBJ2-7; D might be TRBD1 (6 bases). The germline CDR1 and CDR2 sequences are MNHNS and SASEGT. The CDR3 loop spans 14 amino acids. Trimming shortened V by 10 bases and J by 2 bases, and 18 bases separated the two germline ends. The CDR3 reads CATLRDNQAYEQYV. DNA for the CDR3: TGTGCCACTCTACGGGACAATCAAGCCTACGAGCAGTACGTC.

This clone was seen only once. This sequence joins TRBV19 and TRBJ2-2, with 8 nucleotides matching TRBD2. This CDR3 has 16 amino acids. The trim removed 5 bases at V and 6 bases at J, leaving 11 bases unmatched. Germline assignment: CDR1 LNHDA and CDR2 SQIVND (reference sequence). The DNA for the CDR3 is TGTGCCAGTAGTGTCTCGGGACTAGTGATAGCCGGGGAGCTGTTTTTT. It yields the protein CASSVSGLVIAGELFF.

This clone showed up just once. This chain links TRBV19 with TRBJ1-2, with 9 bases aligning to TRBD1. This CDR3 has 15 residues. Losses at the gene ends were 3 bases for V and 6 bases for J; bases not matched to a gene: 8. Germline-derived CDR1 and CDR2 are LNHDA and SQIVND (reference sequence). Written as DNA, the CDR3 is TGTGCCAGTAGTATTCAAGGGACAGGGCGCCATGGCTACACCTTC. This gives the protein CASSIQGTGRHGYTF.

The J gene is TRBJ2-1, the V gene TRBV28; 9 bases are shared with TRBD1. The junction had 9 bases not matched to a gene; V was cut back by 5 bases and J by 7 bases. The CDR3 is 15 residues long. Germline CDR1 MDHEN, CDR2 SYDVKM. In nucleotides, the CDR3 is TGTGCCAGCAGTGATCCGGGACAGGGTACGAATGAGCAGTTCTTC. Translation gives CASSDPGQGTNEQFF.

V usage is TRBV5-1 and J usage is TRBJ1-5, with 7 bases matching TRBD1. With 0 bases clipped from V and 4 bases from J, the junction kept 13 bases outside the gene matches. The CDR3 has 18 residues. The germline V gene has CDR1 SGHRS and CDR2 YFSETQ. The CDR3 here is CASSLGPSRQGWNQPQHF. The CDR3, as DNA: TGCGCCAGCAGCTTGGGCCCCTCAAGACAGGGTTGGAATCAGCCCCAGCATTTT.

The CDR3: CSVEGGETQYF. The CDR3 DNA sequence: TGCAGCGTTGAAGGAGGAGAGACCCAGTACTTC. V usage is TRBV29-1 and J usage is TRBJ2-5; D not resolved. V lost 1 base and J 4 bases, leaving 4 bases between the germline ends. CDR1 and CDR2 (germline): SQVTM, ANQGSEA. The CDR3 totals 11 residues.

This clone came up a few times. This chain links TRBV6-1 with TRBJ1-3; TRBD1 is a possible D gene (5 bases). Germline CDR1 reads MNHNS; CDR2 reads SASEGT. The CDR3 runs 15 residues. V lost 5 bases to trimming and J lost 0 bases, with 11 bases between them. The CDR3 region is CASSLGGPSGNTIYF. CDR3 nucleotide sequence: TGTGCCAGCAGTCTGGGGGGACCCTCTGGAAACACCATATATTTT.

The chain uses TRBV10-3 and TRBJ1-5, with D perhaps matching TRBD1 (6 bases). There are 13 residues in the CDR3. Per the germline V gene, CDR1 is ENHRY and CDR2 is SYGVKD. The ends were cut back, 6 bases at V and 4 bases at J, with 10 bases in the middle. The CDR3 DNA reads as TGTGCCATCAGGGACAGCCCGAATCAGCCCCAGCATTTT. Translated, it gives CAIRDSPNQPQHF.

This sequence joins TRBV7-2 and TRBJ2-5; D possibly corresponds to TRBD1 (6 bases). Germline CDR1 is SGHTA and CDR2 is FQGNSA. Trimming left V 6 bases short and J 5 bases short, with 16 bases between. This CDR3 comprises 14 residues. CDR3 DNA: TGTGCCAGCAGGCTGACAGGAGACGGGGAGACCCAGTACTTC. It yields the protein CASRLTGDGETQYF. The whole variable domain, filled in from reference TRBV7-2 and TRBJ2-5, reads GAGVSQSPSNKVTEKGKDVELRCDPISGHTALYWYRQSLGQGLEFLIYFQGNSAPDKSGLPSDRFSAERTGGSVSTLTIQRTQQEDSAVYLCASRLTGDGETQYFGPGTRLLVL.

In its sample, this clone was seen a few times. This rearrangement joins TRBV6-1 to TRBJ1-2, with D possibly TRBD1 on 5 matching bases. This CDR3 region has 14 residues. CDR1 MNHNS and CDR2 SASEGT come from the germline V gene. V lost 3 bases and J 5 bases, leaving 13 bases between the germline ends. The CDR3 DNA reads TGTGCCAGCAGTGAGGGGGGATTGGAGTATGGCTACACCTTC. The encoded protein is CASSEGGLEYGYTF.

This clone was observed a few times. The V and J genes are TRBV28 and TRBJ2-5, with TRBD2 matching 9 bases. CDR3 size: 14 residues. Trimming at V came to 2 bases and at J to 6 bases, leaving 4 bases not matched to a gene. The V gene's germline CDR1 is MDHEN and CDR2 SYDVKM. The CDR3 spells CASSLPSGDKTQYF. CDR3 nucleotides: TGTGCCAGCAGTTTACCTAGCGGGGATAAGACCCAGTACTTC.

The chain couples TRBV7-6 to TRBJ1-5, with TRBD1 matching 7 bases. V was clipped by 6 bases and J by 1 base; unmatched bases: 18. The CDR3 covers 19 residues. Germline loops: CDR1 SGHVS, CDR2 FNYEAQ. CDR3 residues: CASRDCSGTVDVSNQPQHF. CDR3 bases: TGTGCCAGCAGGGACTGTTCCGGGACAGTTGATGTCAGCAATCAGCCCCAGCATTTT.

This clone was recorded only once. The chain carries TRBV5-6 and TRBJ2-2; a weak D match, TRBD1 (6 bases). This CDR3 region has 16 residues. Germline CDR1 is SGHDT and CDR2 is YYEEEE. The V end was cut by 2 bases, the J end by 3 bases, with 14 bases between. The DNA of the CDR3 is TGTGCCAGCAGCTTAAAAACAGGGTTTGACACCGGGGAGCTGTTTTTT. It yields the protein CASSLKTGFDTGELFF.

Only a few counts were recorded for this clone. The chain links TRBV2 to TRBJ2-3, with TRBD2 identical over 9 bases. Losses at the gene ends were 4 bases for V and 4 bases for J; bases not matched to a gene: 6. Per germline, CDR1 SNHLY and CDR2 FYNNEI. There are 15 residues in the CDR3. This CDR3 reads CASSGGAGGADTQYF. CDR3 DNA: TGTGCCAGCAGTGGAGGGGCGGGAGGGGCAGATACGCAGTATTTT.

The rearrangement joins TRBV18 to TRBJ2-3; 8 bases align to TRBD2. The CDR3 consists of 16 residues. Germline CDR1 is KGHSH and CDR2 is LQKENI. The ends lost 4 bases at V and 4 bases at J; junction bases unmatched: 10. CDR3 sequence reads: CASSRIPGLDADTQYF. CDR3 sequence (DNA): TGTGCCAGCTCACGAATCCCGGGACTAGATGCAGATACGCAGTATTTT.

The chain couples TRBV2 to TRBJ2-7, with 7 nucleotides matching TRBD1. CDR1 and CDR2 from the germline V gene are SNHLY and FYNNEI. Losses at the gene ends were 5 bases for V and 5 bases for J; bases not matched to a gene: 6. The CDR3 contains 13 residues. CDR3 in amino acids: CASSLGQPNEQYV. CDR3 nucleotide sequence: TGTGCCAGCAGTCTGGGACAGCCTAACGAGCAGTACGTC.

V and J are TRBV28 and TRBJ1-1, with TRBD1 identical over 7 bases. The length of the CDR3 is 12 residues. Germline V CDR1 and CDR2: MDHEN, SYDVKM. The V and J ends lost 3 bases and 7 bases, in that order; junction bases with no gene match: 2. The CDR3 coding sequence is TGTGCCAGCAGTTTTCCAGGGGGTGAAGCTTTCTTT. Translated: CASSFPGGEAFF.

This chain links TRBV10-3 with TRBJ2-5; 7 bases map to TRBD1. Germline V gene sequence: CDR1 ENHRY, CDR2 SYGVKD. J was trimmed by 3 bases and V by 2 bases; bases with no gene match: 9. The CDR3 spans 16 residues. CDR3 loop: CAISEGGQRIKETQYF. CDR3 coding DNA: TGTGCCATCAGTGAGGGGGGACAGCGGATTAAAGAGACCCAGTACTTC.

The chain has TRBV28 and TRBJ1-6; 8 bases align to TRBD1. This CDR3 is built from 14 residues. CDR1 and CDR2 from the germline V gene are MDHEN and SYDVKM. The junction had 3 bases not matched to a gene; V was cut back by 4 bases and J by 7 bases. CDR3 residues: CASSSGTGNSPLHF. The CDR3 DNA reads TGTGCCAGCAGTTCTGGGACAGGAAATTCACCCCTCCACTTT.

CDR3 amino acids: CASSYSREGRVYTF. CDR3 DNA: TGTGCCAGCAGTTACTCGAGGGAGGGACGAGTCTACACCTTC. The chain is built from TRBV6-5 and TRBJ1-2; D might be TRBD1 (5 bases). CDR1 and CDR2 (germline): MNHEY, SVGAGI. This CDR3 region has 14 residues. Between the trimmed V and J ends, which lost 0 bases and 10 bases, there was a span of 15 bases.

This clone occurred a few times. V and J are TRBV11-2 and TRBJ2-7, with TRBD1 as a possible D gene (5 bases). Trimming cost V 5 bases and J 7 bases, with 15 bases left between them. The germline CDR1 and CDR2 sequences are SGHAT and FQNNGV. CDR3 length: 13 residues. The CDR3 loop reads CASSPSGWGEQYV. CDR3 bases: TGTGCCAGCAGCCCTTCAGGGTGGGGTGAGCAGTACGTC.

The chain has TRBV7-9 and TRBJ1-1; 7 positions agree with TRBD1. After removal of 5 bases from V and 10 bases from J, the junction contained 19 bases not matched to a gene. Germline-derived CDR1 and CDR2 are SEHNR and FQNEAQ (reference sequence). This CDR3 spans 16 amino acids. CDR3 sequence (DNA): TGTGCCAGCAGCCTACAGACAGGGCTGGGGTCTCGTGGAGCTTTCTTT. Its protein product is CASSLQTGLGSRGAFF. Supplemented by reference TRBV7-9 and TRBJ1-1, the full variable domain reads DTGVSQNPRHKITKRGQNVTFRCDPISEHNRLYWYRQTLGQGPEFLTYFQNEAQLEKSRLLSDRFSAERPKGSFSTLEIQRTEQGDSAMYLCASSLQTGLGSRGAFFGQGTRLTVV.

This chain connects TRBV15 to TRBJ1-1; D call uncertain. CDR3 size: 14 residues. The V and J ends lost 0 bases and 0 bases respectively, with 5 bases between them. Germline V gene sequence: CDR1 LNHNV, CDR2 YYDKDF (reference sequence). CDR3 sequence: CATSRDRVNTEAFF. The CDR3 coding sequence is TGTGCCACCAGCAGAGATCGGGTGAACACTGAAGCTTTCTTT.

The CDR3 bases are TGTGCCAGCAGCAGACAGGGGCGGGCGCAGCCCCAGCATTTT. Residues: CASSRQGRAQPQHF. The chain joins TRBV6-6 to TRBJ1-5, with TRBD1 matching 8 bases. V lost 6 bases to trimming and J lost 7 bases; unmatched junction nucleotides: 8. Germline V gene lookup returns CDR1 MNHNY and CDR2 SVGAGI (reference sequence). This CDR3 comprises 14 residues.

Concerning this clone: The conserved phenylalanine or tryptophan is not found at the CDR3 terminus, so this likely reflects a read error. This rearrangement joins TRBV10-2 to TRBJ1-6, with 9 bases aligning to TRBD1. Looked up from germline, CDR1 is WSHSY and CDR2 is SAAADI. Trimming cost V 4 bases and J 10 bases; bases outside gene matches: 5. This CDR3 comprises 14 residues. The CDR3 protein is CASSATGGGSPLHL. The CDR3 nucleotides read TGCGCCAGCAGTGCGACAGGGGGAGGCTCACCCCTCCACCTT.